The 8 T cell receptor beta chains in this list originate from one sample, sequenced in a study of blood T cell repertoires in COVID-19. Libraries were prepared by immunoSEQ multiplex PCR; TCRdb keeps only in-frame clonotypes and omits some of them. This sample has 25,000 to 35,000 clones, with around 89% found just once. Sequencing was carried out using peripheral blood. The receptors were gathered from an elderly man with acute or convalescent COVID-19.

This clone ranks as large (0.1 to 1%). The chain carries TRBV3-1 (or the pseudogene TRBV3-2) and TRBJ1-4; D uncertain. The V gene lost 4 bases and the J gene lost 8 bases, with 5 bases spanning the gap. The CDR3 is made up of 11 amino acids. CDR1 LGHDT and CDR2 YNNKEL come from the germline V gene (reference sequence). The CDR3 DNA follows: TGTGCCAGCAGCCTAAAAGAAAAACTGTTTTTT. The encoded protein is CASSLKEKLFF.

V gene TRBV7-9 combines with J gene TRBJ1-2; perhaps TRBD1 as D (5 bases). The V gene lost 5 bases and the J gene lost 5 bases, with 18 bases spanning the gap. The CDR3 covers 15 residues. The germline gives CDR1 SEHNR, CDR2 FQNEAQ (reference sequence). DNA for the CDR3: TGTGCCAGCAGCCGACAGAGCCTGAGACGATATGGCTACACCTTC. It specifies CASSRQSLRRYGYTF.

This chain joins TRBV18 and TRBJ2-7; D is possibly TRBD1 (6 bases). V was pared by 2 bases and J by 2 bases, with 16 bases between. There are 16 residues in the CDR3. CDR1 is KGHSH, CDR2 LQKENI, per germline. The chain's CDR3 is CASSPDSTGLTYEQYF. DNA for the CDR3: TGTGCCAGCTCACCAGATTCGACAGGTCTAACCTACGAGCAGTACTTC.

This rearrangement joins TRBV14 to TRBJ2-2; 8 bases fit TRBD1. The CDR3 covers 15 residues. From germline, CDR1 is SGHDN and CDR2 FVKESK. Trimming removed 3 bases from V and 0 bases from J; junction bases left unmatched: 0. The DNA of the CDR3 is TGTGCCAGCAGCCAGACAGGGGCGAACACCGGGGAGCTGTTTTTT. Translating it yields CASSQTGANTGELFF.

The V and J genes are TRBV7-9 and TRBJ1-4, with a tentative D call TRBD1 (6 bases). Per germline, CDR1 SEHNR and CDR2 FQNEAQ (reference sequence). CDR3 length: 15 amino acids. The germline V and J ends were trimmed by 5 bases and 8 bases, with 18 bases remaining between them. CDR3 region: CASSADRHLREKLFF. DNA of the CDR3: TGTGCCAGCAGCGCCGACAGGCACCTTCGGGAAAAACTGTTTTTT.

This clone was counted between two and nine times. V is TRBV3-1 (or the pseudogene TRBV3-2) and J is TRBJ1-3, with TRBD1 matching 10 bases. The CDR3 totals 16 residues. CDR1 and CDR2 from the germline V gene are LGHDT and YNNKEL (reference sequence). The V and J ends lost 8 bases and 4 bases, in that order; junction bases with no gene match: 11. DNA of the CDR3: TGTGCCAGCGGCCGAGGGGGACAGGGGCCCGGAAACACCATATATTTT. Encoded protein: CASGRGGQGPGNTIYF.

This clone was counted a single time. V is TRBV2 and J is TRBJ1-2; 9 bases are a match to TRBD1. Germline assignment: CDR1 SNHLY and CDR2 FYNNEI. This CDR3 has 13 amino acids. J was trimmed by 2 bases and V by 10 bases; bases with no gene match: 5. The CDR3 nucleotides read TGTGCCACCCAGGGACAGGGAAACTATGGCTACACCTTC. Amino acids: CATQGQGNYGYTF.

The chain is built from TRBV7-9 and TRBJ2-7, with a weak D call TRBD2 (6 bases). Per germline, CDR1 SEHNR and CDR2 FQNEAQ (reference sequence). This CDR3 is 14 amino acids long. Trimming pared 6 bases from V and 1 base from J, leaving 13 bases between. The CDR3 DNA reads as TGTGCCAGCAGTCCTGGGAGGACTTCCTACGAGCAGTACTTC. Translated, it gives CASSPGRTSYEQYF.